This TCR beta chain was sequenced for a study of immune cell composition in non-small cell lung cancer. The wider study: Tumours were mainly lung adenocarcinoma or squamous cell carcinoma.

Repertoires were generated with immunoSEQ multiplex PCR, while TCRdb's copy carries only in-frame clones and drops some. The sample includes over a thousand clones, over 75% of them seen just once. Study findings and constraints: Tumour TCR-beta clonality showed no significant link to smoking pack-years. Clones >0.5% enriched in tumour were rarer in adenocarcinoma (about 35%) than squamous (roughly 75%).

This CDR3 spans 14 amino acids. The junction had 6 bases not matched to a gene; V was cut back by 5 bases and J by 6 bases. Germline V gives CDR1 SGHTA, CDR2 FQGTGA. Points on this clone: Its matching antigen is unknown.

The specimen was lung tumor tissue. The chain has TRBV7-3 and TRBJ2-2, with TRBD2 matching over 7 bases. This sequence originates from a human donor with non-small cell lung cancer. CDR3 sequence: CASSPSAGAGELFF. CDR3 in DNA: TGTGCCAGCAGCCCGTCCGCGGGGGCCGGGGAGCTGTTTTTT.